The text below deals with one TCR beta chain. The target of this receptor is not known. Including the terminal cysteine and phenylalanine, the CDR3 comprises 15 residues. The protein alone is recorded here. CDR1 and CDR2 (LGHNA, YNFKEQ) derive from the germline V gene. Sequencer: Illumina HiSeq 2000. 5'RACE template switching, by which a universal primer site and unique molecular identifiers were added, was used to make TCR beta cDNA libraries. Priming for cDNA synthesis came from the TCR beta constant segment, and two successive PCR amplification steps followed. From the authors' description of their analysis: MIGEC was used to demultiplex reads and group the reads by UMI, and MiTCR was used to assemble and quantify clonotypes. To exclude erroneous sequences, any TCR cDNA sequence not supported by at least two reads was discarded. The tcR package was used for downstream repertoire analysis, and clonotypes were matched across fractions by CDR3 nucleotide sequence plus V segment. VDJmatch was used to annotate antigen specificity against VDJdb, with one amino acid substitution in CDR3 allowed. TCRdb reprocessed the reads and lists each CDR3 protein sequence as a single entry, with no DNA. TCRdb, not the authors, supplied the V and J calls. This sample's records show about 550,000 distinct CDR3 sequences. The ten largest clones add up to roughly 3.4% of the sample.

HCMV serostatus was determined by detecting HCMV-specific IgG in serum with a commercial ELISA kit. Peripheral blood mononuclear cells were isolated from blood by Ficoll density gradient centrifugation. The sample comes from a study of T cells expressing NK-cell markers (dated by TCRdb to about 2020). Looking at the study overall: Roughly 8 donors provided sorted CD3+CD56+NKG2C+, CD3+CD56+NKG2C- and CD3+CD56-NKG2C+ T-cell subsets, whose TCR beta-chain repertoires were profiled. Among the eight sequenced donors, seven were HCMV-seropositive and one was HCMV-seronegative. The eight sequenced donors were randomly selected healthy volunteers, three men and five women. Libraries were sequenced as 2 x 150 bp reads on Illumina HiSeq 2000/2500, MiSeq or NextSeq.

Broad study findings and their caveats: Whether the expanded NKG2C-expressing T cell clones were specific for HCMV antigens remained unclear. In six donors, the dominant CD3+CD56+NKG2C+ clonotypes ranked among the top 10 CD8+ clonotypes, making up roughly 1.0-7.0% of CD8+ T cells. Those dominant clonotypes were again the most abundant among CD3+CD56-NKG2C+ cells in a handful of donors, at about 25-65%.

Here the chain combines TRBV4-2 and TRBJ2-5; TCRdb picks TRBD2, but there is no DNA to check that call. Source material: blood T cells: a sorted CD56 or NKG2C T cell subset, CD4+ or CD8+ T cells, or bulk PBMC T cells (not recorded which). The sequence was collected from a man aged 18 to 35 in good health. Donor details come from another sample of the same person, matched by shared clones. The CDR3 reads CASSQEEAEQETQYF.